The T cell receptor (beta chain) under discussion was sequenced for a study of blood T cell repertoires in COVID-19. There are 17 residues in the CDR3. Assay used: immunoSEQ multiplex PCR; TCRdb lists only in-frame clones, some missing. The sample lists roughly 43,000 clones; over 75% were seen once. This receptor was obtained from a woman aged 55-70 years with acute or convalescent COVID-19. Material: peripheral blood. The chain has TRBV21-1 and TRBJ1-3; TRBD1 is the table's D call, not checked against the DNA. TRBV21-1 is a documented pseudogene. In DNA form, the CDR3 reads TGTGCCAGCAGCAAATCAGGTGTGGGCCCCTCTGGAAACACCATATATTTT. Its translation: CASSKSGVGPSGNTIYF.